This passage covers 5 T cell receptor beta chains from one sample sequenced in a study of T cells in Graves' hyperthyroidism and ophthalmopathy. Researchers took RNA transcripts and amplified the TCR beta CDR3 regions from them. Initially, a first-round RT-PCR of the TCR CDR3 employed the HTBI primer set. TCRdb recomputed calls from the multiplex PCR reads with MiXCR, one row per CDR3 protein. The data contain about 720,000 distinct CDR3 sequences, around a sixth of them seen just once; the ten biggest clones take up 15% to 20%. The specimen sequenced was blood. These receptors were taken from a woman in her forties or fifties with Graves' hyperthyroidism that later progressed to Graves' ophthalmopathy.

A remark on this clonotype: Possible read error: a much larger clone is one base away. The V gene is TRBV11-2, the J gene TRBJ2-5; the D gene is possibly TRBD1 (5 bases). The V end lost 4 bases, the J end lost 4 bases, and 13 bases lay between the germline ends. Germline CDR1 SGHAT, CDR2 FQNNGV. There are 14 residues in the CDR3. The CDR3 DNA sequence: TGTGCCAGCAGCTCGACAGCGCCCGGAGAGACCCAGTACTTC. Its protein product is CASSSTAPGETQYF.

This clonotype was observed at least ten times. The chain combines TRBV11-2 with TRBJ2-1; TRBD2 aligns across 9 bases. The CDR3 loop spans 14 amino acids. The V gene's germline CDR1 is SGHAT and CDR2 FQNNGV. With V trimmed by 6 bases and J by 7 bases, 7 bases remained unmatched. CDR3 residues: CASRTGLARNEQFF. Written as DNA, the CDR3 is TGTGCCAGCAGAACCGGACTAGCGAGGAATGAGCAGTTCTTC.

This clonotype showed up many times. This chain uses TRBV7-8 with TRBJ1-1; D gene uncertain. The germline CDR1 and CDR2 sequences are SGHVS and FQNEAQ. V was clipped by 4 bases and J by 0 bases, with 18 bases between them. This CDR3 has 17 amino acids. The CDR3 DNA follows: TGTGCCAGCAGCTCTCGAGCCGGGATTCGGTTGAACACTGAAGCTTTCTTT. Encoded protein: CASSSRAGIRLNTEAFF.

The table lists this clonotype with many counts. This chain links TRBV5-1 with TRBJ2-1, with 10 bases aligning to TRBD1. The germline V gene encodes CDR1 SGHRS and CDR2 YFSETQ. The CDR3 covers 15 residues. Trimming cost V 0 bases and J 6 bases; bases outside gene matches: 3. DNA for the CDR3: TGCGCCAGCAGCTTGGAGGGACAGGGGTTCAATGAGCAGTTCTTC. It is translated as CASSLEGQGFNEQFF. The full variable domain, with the rest looked up from reference TRBV5-1 and TRBJ2-1, is KAGVTQTPRYLIKTRGQQVTLSCSPISGHRSVSWYQQTPGQGLQFLFEYFSETQRNKGNFPGRFSGRQFSNSRSEMNVSTLELGDSALYLCASSLEGQGFNEQFFGPGTRLTVL.

This rearrangement joins TRBV2 to TRBJ1-3, with 7 bases that match TRBD1. Trimming took 6 bases from V and 0 from J; bases not matched to a gene: 8. The CDR3 has 16 residues. Germline V CDR1 and CDR2: SNHLY, FYNNEI. The CDR3 reads CASRDTGVFSGNTIYF. CDR3 bases: TGTGCCAGCAGGGATACAGGGGTCTTCTCTGGAAACACCATATATTTT.